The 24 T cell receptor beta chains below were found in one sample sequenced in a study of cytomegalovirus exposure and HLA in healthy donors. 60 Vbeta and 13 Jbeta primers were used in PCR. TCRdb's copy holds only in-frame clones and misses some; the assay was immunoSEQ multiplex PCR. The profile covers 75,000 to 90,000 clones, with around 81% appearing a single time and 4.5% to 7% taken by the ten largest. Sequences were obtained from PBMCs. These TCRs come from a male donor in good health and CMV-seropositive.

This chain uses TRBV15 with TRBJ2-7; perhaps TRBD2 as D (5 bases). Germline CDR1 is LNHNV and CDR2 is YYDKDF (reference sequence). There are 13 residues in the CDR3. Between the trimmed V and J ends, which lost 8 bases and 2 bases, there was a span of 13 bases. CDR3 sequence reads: CATARDLPYEQYF. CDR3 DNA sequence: TGTGCCACCGCCCGGGATCTCCCCTACGAGCAGTACTTC.

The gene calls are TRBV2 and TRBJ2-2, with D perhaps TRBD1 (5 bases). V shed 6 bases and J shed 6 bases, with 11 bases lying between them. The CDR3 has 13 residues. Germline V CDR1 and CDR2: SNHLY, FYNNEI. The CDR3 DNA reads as TGTGCCAGCAGATTCCTAGGGGCCGGGGAGCTGTTTTTT. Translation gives CASRFLGAGELFF.

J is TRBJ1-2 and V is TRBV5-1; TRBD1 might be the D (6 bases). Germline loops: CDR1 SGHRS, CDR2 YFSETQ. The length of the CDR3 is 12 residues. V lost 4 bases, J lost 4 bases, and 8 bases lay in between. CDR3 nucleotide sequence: TGCGCCAGCAGCGAGGACAGCTATGGCTACACCTTC. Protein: CASSEDSYGYTF.

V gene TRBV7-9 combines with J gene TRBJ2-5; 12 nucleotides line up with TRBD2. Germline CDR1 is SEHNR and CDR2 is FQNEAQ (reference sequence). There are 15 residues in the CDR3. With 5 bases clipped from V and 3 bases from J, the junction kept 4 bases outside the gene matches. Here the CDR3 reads CASSPRLAGEETQYF. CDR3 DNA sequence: TGTGCCAGCAGCCCACGACTAGCGGGGGAAGAGACCCAGTACTTC.

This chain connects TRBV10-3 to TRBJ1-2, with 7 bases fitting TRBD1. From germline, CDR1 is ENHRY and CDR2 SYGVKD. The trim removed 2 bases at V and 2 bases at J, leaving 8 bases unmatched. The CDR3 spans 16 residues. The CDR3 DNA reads TGTGCCATCAGTGAGCCATCTGGGGACAGAAACTATGGCTACACCTTC. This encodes CAISEPSGDRNYGYTF.

CDR3 sequence reads: CASRDRGLLTDTQYF. The CDR3 DNA reads TGTGCCAGCAGGGACAGGGGTCTTCTCACAGATACGCAGTATTTT. V usage is TRBV6-4 and J usage is TRBJ2-3, with 9 bases that match TRBD1. V lost 6 bases to trimming and J lost 2 bases; unmatched junction nucleotides: 6. CDR1 is MRHNA and CDR2 is SNTAGT in the germline V gene. The CDR3 runs 15 residues.

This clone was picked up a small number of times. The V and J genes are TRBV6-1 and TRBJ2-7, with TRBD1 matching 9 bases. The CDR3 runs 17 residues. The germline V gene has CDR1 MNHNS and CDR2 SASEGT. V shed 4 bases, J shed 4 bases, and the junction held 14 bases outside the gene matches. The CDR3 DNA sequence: TGTGCCAGCAGTGTGTCCCGGGACAGGGCGTTCGGGTACGAGCAGTACTTC. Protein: CASSVSRDRAFGYEQYF.

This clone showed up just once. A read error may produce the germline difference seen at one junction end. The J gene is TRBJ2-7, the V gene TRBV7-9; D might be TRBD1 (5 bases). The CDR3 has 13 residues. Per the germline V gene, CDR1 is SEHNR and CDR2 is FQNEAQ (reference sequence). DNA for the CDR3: TGTTCCAGCAGCCGCAGGGATAGCTACGAGCAGTACTTC. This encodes CSSSRRDSYEQYF.

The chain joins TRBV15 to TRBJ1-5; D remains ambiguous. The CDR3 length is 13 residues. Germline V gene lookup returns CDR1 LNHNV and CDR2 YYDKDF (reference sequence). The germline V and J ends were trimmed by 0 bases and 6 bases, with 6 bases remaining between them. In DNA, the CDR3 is TGTGCCACCAGCAGAGAAACTACTCAGCCCCAGCATTTT. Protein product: CATSRETTQPQHF.

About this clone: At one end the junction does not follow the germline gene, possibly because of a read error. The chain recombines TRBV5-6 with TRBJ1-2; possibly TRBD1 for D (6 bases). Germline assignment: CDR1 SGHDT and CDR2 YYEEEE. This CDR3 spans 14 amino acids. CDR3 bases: TGTGCCAGCAGCCCCCCGGACAGTATCTATCGCTACACCTTC. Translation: CASSPPDSIYRYTF.

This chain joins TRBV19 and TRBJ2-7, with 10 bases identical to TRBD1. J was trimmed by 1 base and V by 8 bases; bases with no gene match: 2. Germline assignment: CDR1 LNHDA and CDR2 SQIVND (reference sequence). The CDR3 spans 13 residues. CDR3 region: CASRGQGSYEQYF. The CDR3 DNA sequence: TGTGCCAGTCGGGGACAGGGGTCCTACGAGCAGTACTTC.

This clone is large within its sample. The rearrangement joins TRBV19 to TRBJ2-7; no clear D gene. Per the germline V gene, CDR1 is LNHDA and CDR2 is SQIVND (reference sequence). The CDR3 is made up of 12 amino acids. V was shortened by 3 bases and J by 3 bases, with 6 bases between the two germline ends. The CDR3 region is CASSIGRYEQYF. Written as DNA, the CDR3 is TGTGCCAGTAGTATTGGGCGCTACGAGCAGTACTTC.

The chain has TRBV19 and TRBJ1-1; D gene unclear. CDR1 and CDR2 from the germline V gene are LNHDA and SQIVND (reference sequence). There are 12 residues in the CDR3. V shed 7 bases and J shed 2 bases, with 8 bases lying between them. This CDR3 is CASTQINTEAFF. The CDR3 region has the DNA TGTGCCAGTACCCAGATCAACACTGAAGCTTTCTTT.

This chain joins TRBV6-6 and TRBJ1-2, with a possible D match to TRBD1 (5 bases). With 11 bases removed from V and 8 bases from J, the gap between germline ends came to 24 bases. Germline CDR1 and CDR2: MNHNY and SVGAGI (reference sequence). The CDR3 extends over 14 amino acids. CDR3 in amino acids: CASTRGVGLGGYTF. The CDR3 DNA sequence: TGTGCCTCGACTCGGGGGGTGGGGCTCGGAGGCTACACCTTC.

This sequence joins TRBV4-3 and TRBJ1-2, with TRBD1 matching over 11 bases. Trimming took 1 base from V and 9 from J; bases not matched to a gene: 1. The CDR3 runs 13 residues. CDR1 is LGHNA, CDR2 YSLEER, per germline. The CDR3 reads CASSQGTGGRYTF. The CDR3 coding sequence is TGCGCCAGCAGCCAAGGGACAGGGGGCCGCTACACCTTC.

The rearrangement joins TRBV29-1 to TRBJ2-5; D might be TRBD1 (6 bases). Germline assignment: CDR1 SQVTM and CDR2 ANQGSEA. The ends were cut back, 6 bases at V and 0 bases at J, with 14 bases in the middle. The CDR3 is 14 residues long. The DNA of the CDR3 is TGCAGCGTGCCCCGAGGGGGAGACCAAGAGACCCAGTACTTC. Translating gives CSVPRGGDQETQYF.

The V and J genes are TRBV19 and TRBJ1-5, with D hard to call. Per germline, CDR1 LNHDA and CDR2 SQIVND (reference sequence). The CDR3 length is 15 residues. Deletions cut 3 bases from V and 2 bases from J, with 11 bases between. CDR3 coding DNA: TGTGCCAGTAGTATGGCGGCGGGCCGCAATCAGCCCCAGCATTTT. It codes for CASSMAAGRNQPQHF.

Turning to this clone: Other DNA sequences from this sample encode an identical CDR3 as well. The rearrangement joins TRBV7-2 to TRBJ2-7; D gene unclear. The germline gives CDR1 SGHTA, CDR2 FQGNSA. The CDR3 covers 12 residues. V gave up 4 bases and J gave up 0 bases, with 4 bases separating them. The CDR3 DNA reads TGTGCCAGCAGCTCCAGCTCCTACGAGCAGTACTTC. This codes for CASSSSSYEQYF.

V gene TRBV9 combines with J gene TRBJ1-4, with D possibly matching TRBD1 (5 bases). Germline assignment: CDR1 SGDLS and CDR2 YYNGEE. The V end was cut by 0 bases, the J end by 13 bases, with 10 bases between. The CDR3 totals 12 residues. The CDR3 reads CASSVVGGALFF. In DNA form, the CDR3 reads TGTGCCAGCAGCGTAGTGGGGGGAGCACTGTTTTTT.

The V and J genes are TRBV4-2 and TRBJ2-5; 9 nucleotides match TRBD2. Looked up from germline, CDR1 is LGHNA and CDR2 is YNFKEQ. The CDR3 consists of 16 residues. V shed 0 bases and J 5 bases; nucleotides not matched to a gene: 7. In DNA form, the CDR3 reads TGTGCCAGCAGCCAAGAATTAGCGGGAGTCGCGGAGACCCAGTACTTC. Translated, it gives CASSQELAGVAETQYF.

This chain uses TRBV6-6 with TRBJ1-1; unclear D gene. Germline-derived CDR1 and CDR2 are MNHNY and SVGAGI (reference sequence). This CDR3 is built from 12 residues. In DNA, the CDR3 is TGTACCGCGGGCACCTATAACACTGAAGCTTTCTTT. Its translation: CTAGTYNTEAFF.

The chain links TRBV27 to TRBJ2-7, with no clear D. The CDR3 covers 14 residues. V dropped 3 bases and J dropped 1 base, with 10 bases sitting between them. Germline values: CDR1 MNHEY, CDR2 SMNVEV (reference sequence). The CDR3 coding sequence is TGTGCCAGCAGTTTGAACAGTTTTTCCTACGAGCAGTACTTC. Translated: CASSLNSFSYEQYF.

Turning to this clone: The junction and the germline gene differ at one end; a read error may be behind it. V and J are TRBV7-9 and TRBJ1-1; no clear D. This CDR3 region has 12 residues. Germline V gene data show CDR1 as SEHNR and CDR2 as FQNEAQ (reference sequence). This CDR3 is CSSSLPGDEAFF. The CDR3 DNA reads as TGTTCCAGCAGCTTACCGGGAGATGAAGCTTTCTTT.

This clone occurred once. This CDR3 is CASSLVTGGFNTEAFF. The CDR3 DNA sequence: TGTGCCAGCAGTTTAGTGACAGGGGGATTCAACACTGAAGCTTTCTTT. V usage is TRBV28 and J usage is TRBJ1-1, with TRBD1 matching over 9 bases. CDR3 size: 16 residues. V shed 2 bases and J 2 bases; nucleotides not matched to a gene: 6. Germline lookup yields CDR1 MDHEN and CDR2 SYDVKM.